The source of this T cell receptor beta chain is a study of cytomegalovirus exposure and HLA in healthy donors. Whole-study findings and limits: Later examination showed HLA-associated TCR beta chains had greater clonal expansion than equally common others. The investigators catalogued 150 or so TCR beta chains as cytomegalovirus-associated.

Healthy bone marrow donors supplied every sample. V was cut by 5 bases and J by 5 bases, with 9 bases left in between. CDR1 and CDR2 from the germline V gene are SEHNR and FQNEAQ (reference sequence). This CDR3 is built from 12 residues. About this clone itself: The antigen is undetermined.

The PCR had 60 Vbeta and 13 Jbeta primers. TCRdb's table, derived via immunoSEQ multiplex PCR, lists solely in-frame clones and lacks some. The sample carries some 130,000 clones, around 9% recorded once. The receptor was isolated from a woman in her forties in good health and CMV-seropositive. Sequencing input: PBMCs. The gene calls are TRBV7-9 and TRBJ1-2; D gene unclear. CDR3 sequence: CASSGEDYGYTF. For the CDR3, the DNA is TGTGCCAGCAGCGGAGAAGATTATGGCTACACCTTC.